This T cell receptor (beta chain) derives from a study of technical replicates of blood from several donors. The method was immunoSEQ multiplex PCR; TCRdb's version includes in-frame clones alone and lacks a portion of them. Among approximately 81,000 clones listed, around 95% were seen once. Germline loops: CDR1 SGHRS, CDR2 YFSETQ. The CDR3 covers 13 residues. The V gene lost 0 bases and the J gene lost 3 bases, with 6 bases spanning the gap. V is TRBV5-1 and J is TRBJ1-1; D is uncertain. The TCR comes from a human donor in good health. The sample consisted of T cells isolated from PBMCs. The CDR3 DNA follows: TGCGCCAGCAGCTTGGACAGTTACACTGAAGCTTTCTTT. Its protein product is CASSLDSYTEAFF.